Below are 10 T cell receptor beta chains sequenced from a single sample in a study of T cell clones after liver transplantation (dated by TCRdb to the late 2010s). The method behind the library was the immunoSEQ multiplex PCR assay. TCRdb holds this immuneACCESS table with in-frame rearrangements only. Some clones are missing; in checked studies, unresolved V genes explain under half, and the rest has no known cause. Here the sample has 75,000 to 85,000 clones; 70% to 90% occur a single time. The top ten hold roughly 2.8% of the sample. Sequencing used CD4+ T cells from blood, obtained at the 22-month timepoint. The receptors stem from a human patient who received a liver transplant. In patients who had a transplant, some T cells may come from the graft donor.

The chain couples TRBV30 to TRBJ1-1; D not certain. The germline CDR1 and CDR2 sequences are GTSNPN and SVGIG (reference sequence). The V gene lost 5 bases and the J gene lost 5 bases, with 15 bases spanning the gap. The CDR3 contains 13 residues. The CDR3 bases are TGTGCCTGGGCAATCGGGGAAGGGACTGAAGCTTTCTTT. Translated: CAWAIGEGTEAFF.

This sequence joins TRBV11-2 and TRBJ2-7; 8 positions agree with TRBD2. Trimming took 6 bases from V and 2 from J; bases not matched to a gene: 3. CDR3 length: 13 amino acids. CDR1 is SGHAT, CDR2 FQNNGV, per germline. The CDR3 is CASRGGGTYEQYF. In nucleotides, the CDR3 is TGTGCCAGCAGAGGCGGGGGGACCTACGAGCAGTACTTC.

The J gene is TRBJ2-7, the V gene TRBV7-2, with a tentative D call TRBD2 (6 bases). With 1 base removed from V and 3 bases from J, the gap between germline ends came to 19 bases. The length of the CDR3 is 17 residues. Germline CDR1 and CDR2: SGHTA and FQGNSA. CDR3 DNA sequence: TGTGCCAGCAGCTTAGGACCCCCTGGGGGAGGCGACTACGAGCAGTACTTC. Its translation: CASSLGPPGGGDYEQYF.

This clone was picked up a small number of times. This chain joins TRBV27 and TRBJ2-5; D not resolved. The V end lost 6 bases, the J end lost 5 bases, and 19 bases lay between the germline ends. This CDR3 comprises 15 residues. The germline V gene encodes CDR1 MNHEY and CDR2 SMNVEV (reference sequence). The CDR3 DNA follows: TGTGCCAGCAGGGTAGGGTTTAGTTTCAGTGAGACCCAGTACTTC. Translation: CASRVGFSFSETQYF.

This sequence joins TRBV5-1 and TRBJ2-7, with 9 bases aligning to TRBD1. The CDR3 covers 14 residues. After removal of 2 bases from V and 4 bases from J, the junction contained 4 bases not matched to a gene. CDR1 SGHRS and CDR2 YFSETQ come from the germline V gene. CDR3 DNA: TGCGCCAGCAGCTTTACAGGGGGCCATTACGAGCAGTACTTC. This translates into CASSFTGGHYEQYF. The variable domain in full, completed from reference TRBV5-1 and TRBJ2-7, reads KAGVTQTPRYLIKTRGQQVTLSCSPISGHRSVSWYQQTPGQGLQFLFEYFSETQRNKGNFPGRFSGRQFSNSRSEMNVSTLELGDSALYLCASSFTGGHYEQYFGPGTRLTVT.

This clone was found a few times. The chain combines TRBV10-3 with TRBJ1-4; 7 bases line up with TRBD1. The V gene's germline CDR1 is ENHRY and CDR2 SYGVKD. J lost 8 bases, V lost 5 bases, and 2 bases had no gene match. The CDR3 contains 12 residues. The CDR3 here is CAISPDREKLFF. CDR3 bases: TGTGCCATCAGTCCGGACAGGGAAAAACTGTTTTTT.

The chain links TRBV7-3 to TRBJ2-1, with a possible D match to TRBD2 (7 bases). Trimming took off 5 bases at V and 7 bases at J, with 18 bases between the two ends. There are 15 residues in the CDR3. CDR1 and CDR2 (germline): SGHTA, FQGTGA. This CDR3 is CASSRDGGARNEQFF. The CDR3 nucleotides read TGTGCCAGCAGCCGTGATGGGGGGGCCAGGAATGAGCAGTTCTTC. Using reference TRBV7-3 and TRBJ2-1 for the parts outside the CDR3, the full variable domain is GAGVSQTPSNKVTEKGKYVELRCDPISGHTALYWYRQSLGQGPEFLIYFQGTGAADDSGLPNDRFFAVRPEGSVSTLKIQRTERGDSAVYLCASSRDGGARNEQFFGPGTRLTVL.

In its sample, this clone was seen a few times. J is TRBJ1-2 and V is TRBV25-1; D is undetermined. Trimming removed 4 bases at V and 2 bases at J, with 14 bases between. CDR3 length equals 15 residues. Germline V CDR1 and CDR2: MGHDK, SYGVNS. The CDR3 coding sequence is TGTGCCAGCAGTGCCCCGTCCAGTTGGAACTATGGCTACACCTTC. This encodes CASSAPSSWNYGYTF.

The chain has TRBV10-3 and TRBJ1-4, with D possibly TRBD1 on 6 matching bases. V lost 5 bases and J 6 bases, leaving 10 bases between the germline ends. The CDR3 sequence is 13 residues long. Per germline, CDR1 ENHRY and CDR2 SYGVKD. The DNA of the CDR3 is TGTGCCATCAGTACGGGGGCGCATGAAAAACTGTTTTTT. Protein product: CAISTGAHEKLFF.

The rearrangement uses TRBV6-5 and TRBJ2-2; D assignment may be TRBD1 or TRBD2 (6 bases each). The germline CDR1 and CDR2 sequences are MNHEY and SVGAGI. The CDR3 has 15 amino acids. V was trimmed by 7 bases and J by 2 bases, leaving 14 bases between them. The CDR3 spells CASTRGGRNTGELFF. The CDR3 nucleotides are TGTGCCAGCACAAGAGGGGGGCGAAACACCGGGGAGCTGTTTTTT.